The 26 T cell receptor beta chains below were found in one sample sequenced in a study of T-cell memory formation after mild COVID-19. TCRdb ran MiXCR on the 5' RACE reads and lists one entry per CDR3 protein. The sample has hundreds of thousands of distinct CDR3 sequences; around a quarter are singletons. The sequenced sample consisted of PBMCs or a T cell subset sorted from them (not recorded which). The source is an adult woman who had mild COVID-19 (a few samples of this study predate the infection). Cell type and time point are not known.

The rearrangement joins TRBV20-1 to TRBJ2-3; no reliable D call. Per the germline V gene, CDR1 is DFQATT and CDR2 is SNEGSKA (reference sequence). Deletions cut 0 bases from V and 5 bases from J, with 9 bases between. The CDR3 length is 13 residues. The CDR3 nucleotides read TGCAGTGCTAGAGATCTCTTTGAAGATACGCAGTATTTT. Protein sequence: CSARDLFEDTQYF.

This clonotype was counted only a few times. This chain uses TRBV24-1 with TRBJ2-5; D possibly corresponds to TRBD2 (5 bases). Trimming removed 3 bases from V and 2 bases from J, with 9 bases in between. Looked up from germline, CDR1 is KGHDR and CDR2 is SFDVKD. The CDR3 extends over 14 amino acids. DNA for the CDR3: TGTGCCACCAGTGATGCAAGCGGTCAAGAGACCCAGTACTTC. Its protein is CATSDASGQETQYF.

This clonotype was seen at least ten times. V usage is TRBV7-9 and J usage is TRBJ1-1; no definite D call. Per germline, CDR1 SEHNR and CDR2 FQNEAQ (reference sequence). The CDR3 covers 12 residues. Trimming cost V 4 bases and J 6 bases, with 9 bases left between them. This CDR3 reads CASSSRVSEAFF. The CDR3 DNA is TGTGCCAGCAGCTCGAGGGTCTCTGAAGCTTTCTTT.

This clonotype has a single count. V gene TRBV6-2 or TRBV6-3 combines with J gene TRBJ1-2; D is uncertain. Trimming took off 4 bases at V and 3 bases at J, with 12 bases between the two ends. The germline gives CDR1 MNHEY, CDR2 SVGEGT. There are 14 residues in the CDR3. Written as DNA, the CDR3 is TGTGCCAGCAGTTCTCCGCAGGAAGACTATGGCTACACCTTC. Its protein product is CASSSPQEDYGYTF.

This clonotype was seen repeatedly, ten times or more. This rearrangement joins TRBV5-4 to TRBJ2-1; 12 positions match TRBD2. The germline V gene encodes CDR1 SGHNT and CDR2 YYREEE (reference sequence). The CDR3 is 19 amino acids. J lost 4 bases, V lost 0 bases, and 11 bases had no gene match. CDR3 sequence (DNA): TGTGCCAGCAGCTTGGCCGGGCTAGCGGGGGGGCTAAGGTACAATGAGCAGTTCTTC. It is translated as CASSLAGLAGGLRYNEQFF.

The sample holds a few counts of this clonotype. V is TRBV10-3 and J is TRBJ1-2; D is perhaps TRBD1 (5 bases). The CDR3 contains 15 residues. Germline V gives CDR1 ENHRY, CDR2 SYGVKD. V was trimmed by 6 bases and J by 4 bases, leaving 18 bases between them. The CDR3 DNA reads as TGTGCCATCAGCCGGGACGTCGGTGGGGCCTATGGCTACACCTTC. Its protein product is CAISRDVGGAYGYTF.

At least ten counts were recorded for this clonotype. This rearrangement joins TRBV24-1 to TRBJ2-1; 8 bases match TRBD1. Germline CDR1 reads KGHDR; CDR2 reads SFDVKD. The ends lost 3 bases at V and 7 bases at J; junction bases unmatched: 7. CDR3 size: 15 residues. The CDR3 DNA reads TGTGCCACCAGTGATCCTACAGGGGGTATGAATGAGCAGTTCTTC. It yields the protein CATSDPTGGMNEQFF.

The chain couples TRBV5-1 to TRBJ1-1; D may be TRBD1 (5 bases). The CDR3 spans 15 residues. Trimming cost V 0 bases and J 3 bases, with 12 bases left between them. Per the germline V gene, CDR1 is SGHRS and CDR2 is YFSETQ. The CDR3 reads CASSLDGRVDTEAFF. In DNA, the CDR3 is TGCGCCAGCAGCTTGGATGGCAGGGTAGACACTGAAGCTTTCTTT. Combining the CDR3 with reference TRBV5-1 and TRBJ1-1 gives the whole variable domain KAGVTQTPRYLIKTRGQQVTLSCSPISGHRSVSWYQQTPGQGLQFLFEYFSETQRNKGNFPGRFSGRQFSNSRSEMNVSTLELGDSALYLCASSLDGRVDTEAFFGQGTRLTVV.

The chain links TRBV11-2 to TRBJ2-7, with 7 bases matching TRBD2. Trimming at V came to 5 bases and at J to 5 bases, leaving 9 bases not matched to a gene. The CDR3 totals 14 residues. The germline V gene encodes CDR1 SGHAT and CDR2 FQNNGV. CDR3 sequence reads: CASSPTNGRNEQYF. As DNA, the CDR3 is TGTGCCAGCAGCCCCACCAACGGGAGGAACGAGCAGTACTTC.

J is TRBJ2-7 and V is TRBV5-6; 8 positions agree with TRBD1. The CDR3 runs to 16 residues. Germline V CDR1 and CDR2: SGHDT, YYEEEE. Trimming at V came to 3 bases and at J to 2 bases, leaving 10 bases not matched to a gene. Here the CDR3 DNA reads TGTGCCAGCAGCTACTCCGGGACAGGTAACACCTACGAGCAGTACTTC. Protein product: CASSYSGTGNTYEQYF.

This clonotype was found a few times. V usage is TRBV20-1 and J usage is TRBJ2-5; no firm D call. The CDR3 has 14 amino acids. V gave up 3 bases and J gave up 1 base, with 12 bases separating them. Germline V gives CDR1 DFQATT, CDR2 SNEGSKA (reference sequence). CDR3 bases: TGCAGTGCTAGTGATGGGTTCTCCCAAGAGACCCAGTACTTC. Translated: CSASDGFSQETQYF.

This clonotype was seen only a few times. The chain combines TRBV19 with TRBJ2-7; the match to TRBD2 covers 8 bases. The junction had 7 bases not matched to a gene; V was cut back by 5 bases and J by 7 bases. Per germline, CDR1 LNHDA and CDR2 SQIVND (reference sequence). This CDR3 comprises 13 residues. CDR3: CASSESGGGEQYF. CDR3 nucleotide sequence: TGTGCCAGTAGTGAGAGCGGGGGTGGTGAGCAGTACTTC.

The gene calls are TRBV12-3 or TRBV12-4 and TRBJ2-1, with a tentative D call TRBD1 (5 bases). This CDR3 is built from 11 residues. Trimming pared 5 bases from V and 12 bases from J, leaving 11 bases between. CDR3 nucleotides: TGTGCCAGCAGTCCAGGGTGGGGGCAGTTCTTC. Its translation: CASSPGWGQFF.

The chain links TRBV7-9 to TRBJ2-4, with D perhaps TRBD2 (6 bases). Trimming removed 5 bases at V and 6 bases at J, with 14 bases between. The length of the CDR3 is 14 residues. Germline CDR1 reads SEHNR; CDR2 reads FQNEAQ (reference sequence). Here the CDR3 reads CASSDPRSGNIQYF. DNA for the CDR3: TGTGCCAGCAGCGATCCTCGTAGCGGAAACATTCAGTACTTC.

This rearrangement joins TRBV9 to TRBJ2-1, with D possibly being TRBD1 (6 bases). The CDR3 has 14 residues. Trimming stripped 4 bases from V and 3 bases from J, with 11 bases between. Germline CDR1 is SGDLS and CDR2 is YYNGEE. This CDR3 is CASSSRTDYNEQFF. The DNA of the CDR3 is TGTGCCAGCAGCAGTCGGACAGACTACAATGAGCAGTTCTTC.

The J gene is TRBJ2-7, the V gene TRBV7-2; 14 positions agree with TRBD2. V shed 5 bases and J 4 bases; nucleotides not matched to a gene: 4. Germline lookup yields CDR1 SGHTA and CDR2 FQGNSA. This CDR3 is built from 15 residues. The CDR3 region is CASSPRTSGGYEQYF. CDR3 nucleotide sequence: TGTGCCAGCAGCCCGAGGACTAGCGGGGGGTACGAGCAGTACTTC.

This chain uses TRBV21-1 with TRBJ2-1; the DNA was not used to check the table's D call, TRBD2. TRBV21-1 is annotated as a pseudogene. CDR3 length equals 14 residues. The CDR3 DNA sequence: TGTGCCAGCAGCCCGACTAGCCTATACAATGAGCAGTTCTTC. Translated, it gives CASSPTSLYNEQFF.

This rearrangement joins TRBV7-6 to TRBJ2-7; no reliable D call. Between the trimmed V and J ends, which lost 2 bases and 3 bases, there was a span of 11 bases. This CDR3 has 14 residues. Germline lookup yields CDR1 SGHVS and CDR2 FNYEAQ. This chain's CDR3 is CASSLKAGDYEQYF. Here the CDR3 DNA reads TGTGCCAGCAGCTTAAAGGCCGGTGACTACGAGCAGTACTTC.

This chain uses TRBV11-2 with TRBJ2-5; D not certain. Germline CDR1 and CDR2: SGHAT and FQNNGV. The V and J ends lost 4 bases and 5 bases respectively, with 8 bases between them. The CDR3 contains 12 residues. CDR3 bases: TGTGCCAGCAGCTGGTCCCTCGAGACCCAGTACTTC. This gives the protein CASSWSLETQYF.

The chain recombines TRBV19 with TRBJ1-1; D unclear. Germline-derived CDR1 and CDR2 are LNHDA and SQIVND (reference sequence). The CDR3 contains 13 residues. The V end lost 10 bases, the J end lost 0 bases, and 12 bases lay between the germline ends. The CDR3 bases are TGTGCCACCGAAATCACAGTGAACACTGAAGCTTTCTTT. Its protein product is CATEITVNTEAFF.

This clonotype was counted once. Written as DNA, the CDR3 is TGTGCCAGCAGCACACTAGCGGGGGTATCGCATGAGCAGTTCTTC. Encoded protein: CASSTLAGVSHEQFF. The chain has TRBV7-9 and TRBJ2-1; TRBD2 matches 11 bases. The germline gives CDR1 SEHNR, CDR2 FQNEAQ (reference sequence). With V trimmed by 5 bases and J by 8 bases, 8 bases remained unmatched. The CDR3 is made up of 15 amino acids.

This clonotype was counted only a few times. The chain employs TRBV27 and TRBJ2-3; 13 bases map to TRBD2. With V trimmed by 4 bases and J by 0 bases, 7 bases remained unmatched. The CDR3 is 18 amino acids. Germline CDR1 reads MNHEY; CDR2 reads SMNVEV (reference sequence). Here the CDR3 DNA reads TGTGCCAGCAGTTCCCGACTAGCGGGAGGAAGGAGCACAGATACGCAGTATTTT. Translating it yields CASSSRLAGGRSTDTQYF.

V usage is TRBV30 and J usage is TRBJ2-7; TRBD2 agrees at 9 bases. The CDR3 totals 12 residues. Germline V gene lookup returns CDR1 GTSNPN and CDR2 SVGIG (reference sequence). Germline trimming cut 3 bases from V and 6 bases from J; bases unmatched to any gene: 3. CDR3 protein: CAWSGLASEQYF. CDR3 bases: TGTGCCTGGAGCGGACTAGCGAGCGAGCAGTACTTC.

This clonotype came up a few times. The V and J genes are TRBV11-2 and TRBJ2-1; 7 bases agree with TRBD2. The CDR3 consists of 16 residues. V trimming: 5 bases; J trimming: 4 bases; junction bases outside the gene matches: 11. Germline assignment: CDR1 SGHAT and CDR2 FQNNGV. The CDR3 DNA reads TGTGCCAGCAGCCTCTTGGGGCTAGCGGTTTACAATGAGCAGTTCTTC. It translates to CASSLLGLAVYNEQFF.

Many counts were recorded for this clonotype. The chain uses TRBV5-5 and TRBJ2-1; weak D call: TRBD2 (6 bases). Trimming pared 4 bases from V and 5 bases from J, leaving 13 bases between. The CDR3 is 14 residues long. Looked up from germline, CDR1 is SGHKS and CDR2 is YYEKEE (reference sequence). CDR3 sequence reads: CASSPWGGDNEQFF. The DNA for the CDR3 is TGTGCCAGCAGCCCCTGGGGCGGGGACAATGAGCAGTTCTTC.

J is TRBJ1-2 and V is TRBV5-1, with TRBD1 matching over 9 bases. Trimming removed 4 bases from V and 2 bases from J; junction bases left unmatched: 9. The germline V gene has CDR1 SGHRS and CDR2 YFSETQ. CDR3 length: 16 residues. CDR3 bases: TGCGCCAGCAGCCATCAGCTGACAGGGGGGAACTATGGCTACACCTTC. Translation gives CASSHQLTGGNYGYTF.